Listed below are T cell receptor beta chains from one sample, sequenced in a study of T cells in localized non-small cell lung cancer. TCRdb's copy holds only in-frame clones and misses some; the assay was immunoSEQ multiplex PCR. The sample lists fewer than 25,000 clones; less than 90% were seen once. Specimen: peripheral blood, collected before any cancer treatment. These receptors all stem from a male donor older than 55 with stage I lung adenocarcinoma. The CDR3 runs from the conserved cysteine through the conserved F or W. The D gene is left open where the match is weak. Rows may omit the clone size; those that give it use once, few, many or a size class.

d_call: NA
clone_size: NA
v_call: TRBV30
j_call: TRBJ1-1
cdr3_aa: CAWTTGHTEAFF
cdr3_nt: TGTGCCTGGACCACAGGACACACTGAAGCTTTCTTT

d_call: TRBD1
clone_size: NA
v_call: TRBV2
j_call: TRBJ2-1
cdr3_aa: CASTDRGRDNEQFF
cdr3_nt: TGTGCCAGCACCGACAGGGGTCGCGACAATGAGCAGTTCTTC

d_call: TRBD1
clone_size: NA
v_call: TRBV14
j_call: TRBJ1-2
cdr3_aa: CASSQAGTGPHGYTF
cdr3_nt: TGTGCCAGCAGCCAAGCCGGGACAGGGCCACATGGCTACACCTTC

d_call: TRBD1
clone_size: NA
v_call: TRBV2
j_call: TRBJ1-6
cdr3_aa: CASTEDRALKTNSPLHF
cdr3_nt: TGTGCCAGCACTGAGGACAGGGCCCTGAAAACAAATTCACCCCTCCACTTT

d_call: NA
clone_size: NA
v_call: TRBV7-2
j_call: TRBJ2-3
cdr3_aa: CASSLGSGEDTQYF
cdr3_nt: TGTGCCAGCAGCTTAGGTTCCGGTGAAGATACGCAGTATTTT

d_call: NA
clone_size: NA
v_call: TRBV18
j_call: TRBJ2-1
cdr3_aa: CASSPPGRGLRNEQFF
cdr3_nt: TGTGCCAGCTCACCACCAGGGCGGGGGCTTAGAAATGAGCAGTTCTTC

d_call: TRBD1
clone_size: NA
v_call: TRBV9
j_call: TRBJ2-7
cdr3_aa: CASSPRQGPAYEQYF
cdr3_nt: TGTGCCAGCAGCCCCCGACAGGGTCCTGCTTACGAGCAGTACTTC

d_call: TRBD1
clone_size: NA
v_call: TRBV5-5
j_call: TRBJ2-7
cdr3_aa: CASRNGQGSYEQYF
cdr3_nt: TGTGCCAGCAGAAACGGACAGGGATCCTACGAGCAGTACTTC

d_call: NA
clone_size: NA
v_call: TRBV4-3
j_call: TRBJ2-7
cdr3_aa: CASSQEGASSYEQYF
cdr3_nt: TGCGCCAGCAGCCAAGAGGGGGCCAGCTCCTACGAGCAGTACTTC

d_call: TRBD1
clone_size: NA
v_call: TRBV29-1
j_call: TRBJ2-5
cdr3_aa: CSVEGTGQVPIETQYF
cdr3_nt: TGCAGCGTTGAAGGTACCGGACAGGTACCAATAGAGACCCAGTACTTC

d_call: NA
clone_size: NA
v_call: TRBV4-3
j_call: TRBJ1-5
cdr3_aa: CASSQQRYSNQPQHF
cdr3_nt: TGCGCCAGCAGTCAACAGAGGTATAGCAATCAGCCCCAGCATTTT

d_call: NA
clone_size: NA
v_call: TRBV11-2
j_call: TRBJ2-7
cdr3_aa: CASSFRPTRTDTSFDEQYF
cdr3_nt: TGTGCCAGCAGCTTCCGCCCTACCAGGACAGATACCAGTTTCGACGAGCAGTACTTC

d_call: TRBD1
clone_size: NA
v_call: TRBV4-1
j_call: TRBJ2-5
cdr3_aa: CASSHQPSGTGGQETQYF
cdr3_nt: TGCGCCAGCAGCCACCAACCTTCCGGGACAGGGGGCCAAGAGACCCAGTACTTC

d_call: NA
clone_size: few
v_call: TRBV7-2
j_call: TRBJ1-5
cdr3_aa: CASSLWWGASNQPQHF
cdr3_nt: TGTGCCAGCAGCTTATGGTGGGGGGCTAGCAATCAGCCCCAGCATTTT

d_call: NA
clone_size: NA
v_call: TRBV6-5
j_call: TRBJ1-2
cdr3_aa: CASSYSITTEGRGYTF
cdr3_nt: TGTGCCAGCAGTTACTCGATCACGACGGAAGGGAGGGGCTACACCTTC

d_call: NA
clone_size: few
v_call: TRBV7-8
j_call: TRBJ2-2
cdr3_aa: CASSLSGGGSGELFF
cdr3_nt: TGTGCCAGCAGCCTTAGCGGAGGAGGTAGTGGGGAGCTGTTTTTT

d_call: NA
clone_size: NA
v_call: TRBV7-2
j_call: TRBJ2-7
cdr3_aa: CASSLAPTLNYEQYF
cdr3_nt: TGTGCCAGCAGCTTAGCGCCGACCCTTAACTACGAGCAGTACTTC

d_call: TRBD2
clone_size: few
v_call: TRBV4-3
j_call: TRBJ2-5
cdr3_aa: CASSPGALAGLQETQYF
cdr3_nt: TGCGCCAGCAGCCCTGGAGCACTAGCGGGATTGCAAGAGACCCAGTACTTC

d_call: NA
clone_size: NA
v_call: TRBV6-6
j_call: TRBJ1-2
cdr3_aa: CASSRYGTLRGYTF
cdr3_nt: TGTGCCAGCAGTCGCTATGGGACCCTTCGGGGCTACACCTTC

d_call: NA
clone_size: NA
v_call: TRBV7-2
j_call: TRBJ1-5
cdr3_aa: CASSLALTRENQPQHF
cdr3_nt: TGTGCCAGCAGCTTAGCGCTGACCAGAGAGAATCAGCCCCAGCATTTT

d_call: NA
clone_size: NA
v_call: TRBV28
j_call: TRBJ1-1
cdr3_aa: CASSEAPNSGSAFF
cdr3_nt: TGTGCCAGCAGTGAAGCACCCAACAGTGGTTCGGCTTTCTTT

d_call: NA
clone_size: NA
v_call: TRBV11-3
j_call: TRBJ2-2
cdr3_aa: CASQGAGELFF
cdr3_nt: TGTGCCAGTCAGGGTGCCGGGGAGCTGTTTTTT

d_call: TRBD1
clone_size: NA
v_call: TRBV9
j_call: TRBJ2-3
cdr3_aa: CASSVGGTAHDTQYF
cdr3_nt: TGTGCCAGCAGCGTAGGGGGGACAGCGCACGATACGCAGTATTTT

d_call: TRBD2
clone_size: NA
v_call: TRBV5-1
j_call: TRBJ2-7
cdr3_aa: CASSLTSGSYEQYF
cdr3_nt: TGCGCCAGCAGCTTGACTAGCGGGAGCTACGAGCAGTACTTC

d_call: TRBD1
clone_size: NA
v_call: TRBV7-9
j_call: TRBJ2-1
cdr3_aa: CASSQTGDEQFF
cdr3_nt: TGTGCCAGCAGCCAAACAGGGGATGAGCAGTTCTTC

d_call: NA
clone_size: NA
v_call: TRBV9
j_call: TRBJ2-3
cdr3_aa: CASSPPPAGRTDTQYF
cdr3_nt: TGTGCCAGCAGCCCGCCGCCGGCGGGGAGGACAGATACGCAGTATTTT

d_call: NA
clone_size: NA
v_call: TRBV30
j_call: TRBJ1-3
cdr3_aa: CAWSAGGVGNTIYF
cdr3_nt: TGTGCCTGGAGTGCAGGAGGGGTCGGAAACACCATATATTTT

d_call: NA
clone_size: NA
v_call: TRBV20-1
j_call: TRBJ2-5
cdr3_aa: CSGRWGETQYF
cdr3_nt: TGCAGTGGACGATGGGGGGAGACCCAGTACTTC